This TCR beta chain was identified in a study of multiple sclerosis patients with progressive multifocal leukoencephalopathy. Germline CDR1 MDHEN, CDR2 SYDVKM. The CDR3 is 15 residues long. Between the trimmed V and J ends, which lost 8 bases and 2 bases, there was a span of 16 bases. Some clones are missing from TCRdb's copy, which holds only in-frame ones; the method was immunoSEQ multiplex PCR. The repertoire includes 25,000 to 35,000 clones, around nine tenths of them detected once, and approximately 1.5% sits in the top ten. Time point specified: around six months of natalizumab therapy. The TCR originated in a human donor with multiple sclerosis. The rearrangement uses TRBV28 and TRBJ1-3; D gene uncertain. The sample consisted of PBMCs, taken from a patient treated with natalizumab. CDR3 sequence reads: CASSNARTPGNTIYF. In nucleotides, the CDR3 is TGTGCCAGCTCGAACGCCCGGACGCCTGGAAACACCATATATTTT.